This TCR beta chain stems from a study of blood T cell repertoires in COVID-19. Across the study: Samples representing acute and convalescent COVID-19 were sourced from the United States, Italy and Spain.

As processed by the authors: Amplification with reference gene primers provided the estimates of nucleated cell counts. TCRdb's copy holds only in-frame clones and misses some; the assay was immunoSEQ multiplex PCR. That table gives V, J and clone size, and the DNA gave D and trimming. The table lists about 270,000 clones, roughly 93% of them singletons. Adults between about 18 and 89 years of age took part from more than 20 US areas. The study assigned cohorts using participant-reported clinical history. The CDR3 has 16 residues. Germline loops: CDR1 KGHSH, CDR2 LQKENI. V was cut by 2 bases and J by 7 bases, with 20 bases left in between.

Sequencing used PBMCs or T cells enriched from blood (not recorded which). The chain combines TRBV18 with TRBJ2-5; D ambiguous. The TCR sequence derives from a woman in her thirties or forties with acute COVID-19. The CDR3 reads CASSPVVGVRLGTQYF. DNA for the CDR3: TGTGCCAGCTCACCAGTTGTTGGCGTGAGGCTCGGGACCCAGTACTTC.